Here is one T cell receptor beta chain with its context. Its antigen is currently not known. No base qualities exist here, and no much larger clone lies one base off it. Per the germline V gene (reference sequence), LNHDA is the CDR1 and SQIVND is the CDR2. Taken from cysteine to phenylalanine, the CDR3 has 14 residues. Kept here is only the CDR3 DNA, which spans 42 bases and is read in frame from base 1. V is shortened by 5 bases, J by 2 bases, and the region joining them spans 10 bases. The data are from a study of blood T cell repertoires in COVID-19 (dated by TCRdb to 2020 to 2022). As for the study more broadly: Collaborator samples came from the United States, Italy and Spain and covered acute and convalescent phases of COVID-19. The repertoires were made available in a free public database intended to serve as a resource for research on the immune response to SARS-CoV-2. Where HLA class I and class II types were available, the types were taken from metadata supplied by the sample provider, not from assay-based typing. The dataset comprised deeply sampled blood TCRbeta repertoires from subjects exposed to, actively infected with, or recovered from COVID-19. The prospective study material was composed of cDNA or gDNA derived from T cells, B-cell-depleted T cells, or PBMCs. Sample metadata almost always included a de-identified subject ID, COVID-19 status, age in years and sex. Samples were obtained from the ongoing ImmuneRACE study (first 160 participants) and from 1,254 subjects provided by 6 global collaborators. On the study overall, not on this receptor specifically: The quantity of clinical and demographic metadata differed by source and by participant and was supplied without curation.

TCRbeta CDR3 regions were amplified from genomic DNA by means of the immunoSEQ Assay, a bias-controlled multiplex PCR. Per the original workflow: Within the assay, amplification of reference gene primers was used to estimate how many nucleated cells each sample contained. To quantify the absolute abundance of each unique TCRbeta CDR3 rearrangement, sequence reads were collapsed and filtered. For each sample, productive Simpson clonality was calculated as the square root of Simpson's diversity index over productive rearrangements. TCRdb took over this immuneACCESS table, retaining in-frame rearrangements with V and J assigned. Such tables are incomplete; in checked studies, under half of the missing clones stem from an unresolved V gene, and the remainder is unexplained. Clonal size and the V and J genes are those of that table, whereas D and trimming came from the DNA. The sample yields approximately 75,000 clones; around 80% were counted once. 7% to 9% of the sample is held by the ten biggest clonotypes.

Collaborating institutions collected whole blood in K2EDTA tubes following their own protocols. Collaborator samples were shipped for TCRbeta analysis as frozen whole blood, isolated PBMCs, or DNA extracted from either sample type. The receptor chain draws on TRBV19 and TRBJ1-5; 5 matching bases give a weak D call of TRBD1. The clonotype comes from a human donor in a cohort sampled during active COVID-19. The specimen was peripheral blood. CDR3 protein: CASSPGHRNQPQHF. DNA sequence: TGTGCCAGTAGTCCCGGACACCGCAATCAGCCCCAGCATTTT.